The clone carrying this T cell receptor beta chain was observed a single time. These data originate in a study of control samples from healthy donors and cancer patients. Method: immunoSEQ multiplex PCR; TCRdb's copy keeps in-frame clones and lacks some. The sample carries around 52,000 clones, under 95% recorded once. With 9 bases removed from V and 1 base from J, the gap between germline ends came to 12 bases. Germline-derived CDR1 and CDR2 are KGHDR and SFDVKD. CDR3 length: 14 residues. The material sequenced was PBMCs. The TCR originated in a young man with colorectal cancer. The V and J genes are TRBV24-1 and TRBJ2-1, with D perhaps TRBD2 (6 bases). CDR3: CATAEGRSYNEQFF. For the CDR3, the DNA is TGTGCCACCGCGGAGGGGAGGTCCTACAATGAGCAGTTCTTC.